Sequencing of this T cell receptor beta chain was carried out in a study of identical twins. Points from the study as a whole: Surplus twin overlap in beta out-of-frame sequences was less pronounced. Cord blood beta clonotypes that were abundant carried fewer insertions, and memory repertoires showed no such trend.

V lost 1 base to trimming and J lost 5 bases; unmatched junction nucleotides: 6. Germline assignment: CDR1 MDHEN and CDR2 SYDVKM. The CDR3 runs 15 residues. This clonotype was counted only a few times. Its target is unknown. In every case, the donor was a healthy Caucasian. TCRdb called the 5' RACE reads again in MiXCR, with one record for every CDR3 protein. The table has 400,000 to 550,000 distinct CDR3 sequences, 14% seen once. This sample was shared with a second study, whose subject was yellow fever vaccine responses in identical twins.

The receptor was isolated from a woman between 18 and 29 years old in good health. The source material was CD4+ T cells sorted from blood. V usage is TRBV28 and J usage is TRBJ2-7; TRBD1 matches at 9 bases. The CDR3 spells CASSLLGTGINEQYF. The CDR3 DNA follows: TGTGCCAGCAGTTTATTGGGGACAGGGATTAACGAGCAGTACTTC.